Listed here are 20 T cell receptor beta chains from one sample, sequenced in a study of blood T cell repertoires in COVID-19. Repertoires were generated with immunoSEQ multiplex PCR, while TCRdb's copy carries only in-frame clones and drops some. The data contain roughly 260,000 clones, roughly 90% of them singletons. Sequenced sample: PBMCs or T cells enriched from blood (not recorded which). These receptors originate from a woman in her thirties with acute COVID-19.

The gene calls are TRBV29-1 and TRBJ2-7; 7 nucleotides match TRBD2. The V gene's germline CDR1 is SQVTM and CDR2 ANQGSEA. This CDR3 has 14 residues. The junction had 7 bases not matched to a gene; V was cut back by 5 bases and J by 0 bases. The DNA of the CDR3 is TGCAGCGTTCTTTGGGCGGGGGACTCCTACGAGCAGTACTTC. Amino acid sequence: CSVLWAGDSYEQYF.

The chain joins TRBV3-1 (or the pseudogene TRBV3-2) to TRBJ1-2, with D maybe TRBD1 (5 bases). V was clipped by 1 base and J by 5 bases, with 14 bases between them. Germline V gene data show CDR1 as LGHDT and CDR2 as YNNKEL (reference sequence). This CDR3 spans 15 amino acids. The CDR3 coding sequence is TGTGCCAGCAGCCAAGGATGGGCCGGGGGATATGGCTACACCTTC. Amino acid sequence: CASSQGWAGGYGYTF.

The chain has TRBV6-2 or TRBV6-3 and TRBJ2-7, with a weak D call TRBD2 (5 bases). There are 14 residues in the CDR3. Germline assignment: CDR1 MNHEY and CDR2 SVGEGT. V gave up 0 bases and J gave up 3 bases, with 9 bases separating them. CDR3 region: CASSYSLASYEQYF. The CDR3 DNA reads TGTGCCAGCAGTTACTCGTTAGCGAGCTACGAGCAGTACTTC.

This clone has a single count. J is TRBJ1-3 and V is TRBV24-1; 8 positions agree with TRBD1. Germline-derived CDR1 and CDR2 are KGHDR and SFDVKD. The CDR3 totals 17 residues. V was clipped by 4 bases and J by 1 base; unmatched bases: 8. For the CDR3, the DNA is TGTGCCACCAGTGAGCATATACAGGGGGTTTCTGGAAACACCATATATTTT. This sequence encodes CATSEHIQGVSGNTIYF.

The gene calls are TRBV4-3 and TRBJ1-2, with 7 bases aligning to TRBD1. Germline V gene lookup returns CDR1 LGHNA and CDR2 YSLEER. There are 14 residues in the CDR3. The V and J ends lost 1 base and 7 bases, in that order; junction bases with no gene match: 6. CDR3 in DNA: TGCGCCAGCAGCCAAGGACAGGGATGGGGTGGCTACACCTTC. Amino acids: CASSQGQGWGGYTF.

The J gene is TRBJ1-2, the V gene TRBV6-5, with a weak D call TRBD1 (5 bases). Per germline, CDR1 MNHEY and CDR2 SVGAGI. CDR3 length equals 15 residues. With 3 bases removed from V and 8 bases from J, the gap between germline ends came to 19 bases. In nucleotides, the CDR3 is TGTGCCAGCAGTTATGTCGGGGGAGGCGCCGGAGGCTACACCTTC. Protein: CASSYVGGGAGGYTF.

V gene TRBV2 combines with J gene TRBJ2-7, with a tentative D call TRBD2 (6 bases). Germline lookup yields CDR1 SNHLY and CDR2 FYNNEI. This CDR3 is 10 amino acids long. V was shortened by 6 bases and J by 7 bases, with 7 bases between the two germline ends. The CDR3: CASRGGEQYF. Here the CDR3 DNA reads TGTGCCAGCAGGGGGGGAGAGCAGTACTTC.

The chain uses TRBV5-1 and TRBJ1-4; 9 positions agree with TRBD1. Germline assignment: CDR1 SGHRS and CDR2 YFSETQ. The trim removed 5 bases at V and 4 bases at J, leaving 3 bases unmatched. This CDR3 region has 14 residues. The CDR3 nucleotides are TGCGCCAGCAGTCGGACAGGGGATAATGAAAAACTGTTTTTT. The encoded protein is CASSRTGDNEKLFF.

This chain joins TRBV15 and TRBJ2-1, with 7 bases that match TRBD1. This CDR3 has 12 amino acids. The trim removed 5 bases at V and 6 bases at J, leaving 1 base unmatched. CDR1 and CDR2 (germline): LNHNV, YYDKDF (reference sequence). CDR3 nucleotides: TGTGCCACCAGCCGGGACAGCAATGAGCAGTTCTTC. Translation gives CATSRDSNEQFF.

This clone showed up just once. The chain recombines TRBV20-1 with TRBJ1-2; no clear D. V was shortened by 4 bases and J by 2 bases, with 5 bases between the two germline ends. Germline loops: CDR1 DFQATT, CDR2 SNEGSKA (reference sequence). The CDR3 is made up of 11 amino acids. The CDR3 DNA sequence: TGCAGTGCTACACACAACTATGGCTACACCTTC. It translates to CSATHNYGYTF.

The J gene is TRBJ2-3, the V gene TRBV27; TRBD2 matches at 10 bases. Trimming at V came to 6 bases and at J to 2 bases, leaving 8 bases not matched to a gene. From germline, CDR1 is MNHEY and CDR2 SMNVEV (reference sequence). This CDR3 is 16 amino acids long. CDR3 in DNA: TGTGCCAGCAGACCTATAGCGGGGGGCCTCACAGATACGCAGTATTTT. It codes for CASRPIAGGLTDTQYF.

The chain carries TRBV9 and TRBJ2-5, with 9 bases aligning to TRBD2. This CDR3 contains 15 residues. With 3 bases clipped from V and 7 bases from J, the junction kept 10 bases outside the gene matches. Germline V CDR1 and CDR2: SGDLS, YYNGEE. DNA for the CDR3: TGTGCCAGCAGCGCGACTAGCGGCGGGGCTGGGACCCAGTACTTC. Amino acid sequence: CASSATSGGAGTQYF.

The chain recombines TRBV12-3 or TRBV12-4 with TRBJ2-7; 7 bases match TRBD1. The CDR3 extends over 13 amino acids. Trimming cost V 9 bases and J 1 base; bases outside gene matches: 6. This CDR3 reads CASTGDGSYEQYF. The CDR3 region has the DNA TGTGCCAGTACAGGGGACGGTTCCTACGAGCAGTACTTC.

This chain links TRBV7-9 with TRBJ1-5; 9 bases align to TRBD1. The CDR3 extends over 17 amino acids. Unmatched junction bases numbered 9, after V lost 3 bases and J lost 3 bases. Germline loops: CDR1 SEHNR, CDR2 FQNEAQ (reference sequence). CDR3 coding DNA: TGTGCCAGCAGCTTTGATCCGGGACAGGGACCCAATCAGCCCCAGCATTTT. Translation: CASSFDPGQGPNQPQHF.

This chain links TRBV2 with TRBJ1-1; weak D call: TRBD1 (5 bases). There are 13 residues in the CDR3. Per the germline V gene, CDR1 is SNHLY and CDR2 is FYNNEI. With 9 bases removed from V and 1 base from J, the gap between germline ends came to 12 bases. CDR3 coding DNA: TGTGCCAGACCCCGAAGGGGGAACACTGAAGCTTTCTTT. Its protein product is CARPRRGNTEAFF.

V is TRBV3-1 (or the pseudogene TRBV3-2) and J is TRBJ1-2; 7 bases are a match to TRBD1. Germline V gives CDR1 LGHDT, CDR2 YNNKEL (reference sequence). This CDR3 has 15 amino acids. V trimming: 3 bases; J trimming: 2 bases; junction bases outside the gene matches: 6. CDR3 bases: TGTGCCAGCAGCCATCTCGGACAGGCCAACTATGGCTACACCTTC. It encodes CASSHLGQANYGYTF.

The chain recombines TRBV9 with TRBJ2-7; D might be TRBD1 (5 bases). Per germline, CDR1 SGDLS and CDR2 YYNGEE. V was pared by 0 bases and J by 0 bases, with 13 bases between. The CDR3 has 16 amino acids. The CDR3 bases are TGTGCCAGCAGCGTAGGGGGCAGCCCAAGCTCCTACGAGCAGTACTTC. Its translation is CASSVGGSPSSYEQYF.

The gene calls are TRBV6-5 and TRBJ2-7; 7 nucleotides match TRBD1. Per the germline V gene, CDR1 is MNHEY and CDR2 is SVGAGI. The CDR3 has 15 residues. J gave up 0 bases and V 3 bases, and 5 bases lay outside the gene matches. The CDR3 spells CASSYTGDSSYEQYF. CDR3 DNA: TGTGCCAGCAGTTATACAGGGGATAGCTCCTACGAGCAGTACTTC.

Worth noting for this clone: One end of the junction varies from germline; a read error may be responsible. This chain joins TRBV3-1 (or the pseudogene TRBV3-2) and TRBJ2-2; 9 bases align to TRBD2. This CDR3 spans 16 amino acids. The V gene's germline CDR1 is LGHDT and CDR2 YNNKEL (reference sequence). The CDR3: CARSSARGGGTGELFF. The CDR3, as DNA: TGTGCCCGCAGCTCCGCGCGGGGGGGAGGGACCGGGGAGCTGTTTTTT.

The V gene is TRBV27, the J gene TRBJ2-6; D perhaps matches TRBD2 (6 bases). Trimming left V 2 bases short and J 1 base short, with 21 bases between. CDR1 is MNHEY, CDR2 SMNVEV, per germline (reference sequence). CDR3 length: 20 amino acids. CDR3 in amino acids: CASSLRHAGLVDSGANVLTF. CDR3 nucleotide sequence: TGTGCCAGCAGTTTAAGGCATGCGGGGTTGGTAGATTCTGGGGCCAACGTCCTGACTTTC.